These 4 T cell receptor beta chains came from one sample sequenced in a study of vaccination and CD4 T cells after COVID-19. For these receptors, no antigen is known. The assay that was used to sequence DNA from cultured CD4+ T cells was the Oncomine TCR Beta short-read assay. TCRdb ran MiXCR on the PCR reads and lists one entry per CDR3 protein. The table includes under 8,000 distinct CDR3 sequences, around 49% detected once. As to treatment: roughly 11-day PBMC culture with coronavirus spike peptide pools or control peptides (ViraFEST assay). Ahead of the COVID-19 pandemic (2011-2018), the CD4+ T cells of the unexposed donor were collected. The sequenced material came from CD4+ T cells from blood, cultured in vitro. These receptors were obtained from a human donor in good health.

This sequence joins TRBV4-1 and TRBJ1-6; 8 bases are shared with TRBD1. V was pared by 2 bases and J by 7 bases, with 10 bases of the junction left unmatched. CDR1 is MGHRA, CDR2 YSYEKL, per germline. This CDR3 has 17 amino acids. CDR3: CASSQYTGGAFNSPLHF. The DNA of the CDR3 is TGCGCCAGCAGCCAATACACAGGGGGGGCATTCAATTCACCCCTCCACTTT.

This clonotype was picked up a small number of times. This chain links TRBV6-1 with TRBJ1-5; no firm D call. Germline lookup yields CDR1 MNHNS and CDR2 SASEGT. V lost 7 bases and J lost 4, with 11 bases in between. The CDR3 is 13 residues long. The CDR3 is CASKPGLNQPQHF. CDR3 nucleotide sequence: TGTGCCAGCAAGCCGGGCCTTAATCAGCCCCAGCATTTT.

This clonotype was counted between two and nine times. The CDR3 loop is CASSYSKSGAQHAGELFF. CDR3 DNA: TGTGCCAGCAGTTACTCGAAGTCAGGGGCCCAACACGCCGGGGAGCTGTTTTTT. The chain couples TRBV6-2 or TRBV6-3 to TRBJ2-2, with D possibly matching TRBD1 (6 bases). Germline V gives CDR1 MNHEY, CDR2 SVGEGT. With 0 bases removed from V and 6 bases from J, the gap between germline ends came to 20 bases. This CDR3 has 18 residues.

This chain connects TRBV7-9 to TRBJ2-1; unclear D gene. CDR3 length: 14 amino acids. Per the germline V gene, CDR1 is SEHNR and CDR2 is FQNEAQ (reference sequence). V lost 0 bases, J lost 4 bases, and 7 bases lay in between. The CDR3 region is CASSLALSYNEQFF. CDR3 nucleotide sequence: TGTGCCAGCAGCTTAGCCTTGTCTTACAATGAGCAGTTCTTC. Together with reference TRBV7-9 and TRBJ2-1, the CDR3 gives the full variable domain: DTGVSQNPRHKITKRGQNVTFRCDPISEHNRLYWYRQTLGQGPEFLTYFQNEAQLEKSRLLSDRFSAERPKGSFSTLEIQRTEQGDSAMYLCASSLALSYNEQFFGPGTRLTVL.